Listed below are T cell receptor beta chains from one sample, sequenced in a study of blood T cell repertoires in COVID-19. Clones were read by immunoSEQ multiplex PCR, and TCRdb kept only the in-frame ones, dropping some. The sample holds some 75,000 clones, approximately 90% seen once. The specimen sequenced was peripheral blood. These receptors were collected from a human donor in a cohort sampled during active COVID-19. The CDR3 runs from the conserved cysteine through the conserved F or W. Fields, in order: J gene, D gene, V gene, clone size, CDR3 DNA, CDR3 protein. The D gene is left open where the match is weak. For some rows the clone size is stated as once, few or many, or as a class when expanded; others skip it.

J: TRBJ2-5
D: -
V: TRBV5-1
size: -
DNA: TGCGCCAGCAGCTTGGGGAGGCAAGAGACCCAGTACTTC
CDR3: CASSLGRQETQYF

J: TRBJ2-2
D: TRBD1
V: TRBV4-1
size: -
DNA: TGCGCCAGCAGCCAACCCGGGACAGCGACCTCCGGGGAGCTGTTTTTT
CDR3: CASSQPGTATSGELFF

J: TRBJ2-7
D: TRBD1
V: TRBV5-1
size: -
DNA: TGCGCCAGCAGTTATACTGGACAGGGCCTAGGTGGGTACGAGCAGTACTTC
CDR3: CASSYTGQGLGGYEQYF

J: TRBJ1-2
D: TRBD1
V: TRBV11-2
size: -
DNA: TGTGCCAGCAGCACAGGGACAGGGGGCGCGTTTGGCTACACCTTC
CDR3: CASSTGTGGAFGYTF

J: TRBJ2-3
D: -
V: TRBV20-1
size: once
DNA: TGCAGTGCTAGTTTGGGGGGAGGAGATACGCAGTATTTT
CDR3: CSASLGGGDTQYF

J: TRBJ2-3
D: TRBD2
V: TRBV4-1
size: -
DNA: TGCGCCAGCAGCCAAGATGGAGCGGGGGGGCCAACAGATACGCAGTATTTT
CDR3: CASSQDGAGGPTDTQYF

J: TRBJ1-1
D: -
V: TRBV28
size: -
DNA: TGTGCCAGCAGTTCGGCCAACAGAAGGCTGAACACTGAAGCTTTCTTT
CDR3: CASSSANRRLNTEAFF

J: TRBJ1-1
D: TRBD1
V: TRBV7-9
size: -
DNA: TGTGCCAGCAGCTCAAACCGGGACAGGGGAAACACTGAAGCTTTCTTT
CDR3: CASSSNRDRGNTEAFF

J: TRBJ2-5
D: -
V: TRBV7-8
size: -
DNA: TGTGCCAGCAGCTTAGGGCTGCCTCAGTACTTC
CDR3: CASSLGLPQYF

J: TRBJ2-4
D: TRBD1
V: TRBV5-1
size: -
DNA: TGCGCCAGCAGCCCCGGGACAGATCTAGCCAAAAACATTCAGTACTTC
CDR3: CASSPGTDLAKNIQYF

J: TRBJ2-5
D: TRBD2
V: TRBV10-2
size: few
DNA: TGCGCCAGCAGTGAGCAAGCGGGGGTGGAGACCCAGTACTTC
CDR3: CASSEQAGVETQYF

J: TRBJ2-2
D: TRBD1
V: TRBV5-4
size: -
DNA: TGTGCCAGCAGCCCGGGACAGGGGGGACGCGGCACCGGGGAGCTGTTTTTT
CDR3: CASSPGQGGRGTGELFF

J: TRBJ1-1
D: -
V: TRBV19
size: -
DNA: TGTGCCAGTAGTATAGATCTCTACTCCGTCCGCTGG
CDR3: CASSIDLYSVRW

J: TRBJ1-1
D: -
V: TRBV12-5
size: -
DNA: TGTGCTAGTGGTCCAGGGGCGGCTGAAGCTTTCTTT
CDR3: CASGPGAAEAFF

J: TRBJ2-7
D: -
V: TRBV3-1/TRBV3-2
size: -
DNA: TGTGCCAGCAGCCAGAGCCCCGGGACAAACATCTACGAGCAGTACTTC
CDR3: CASSQSPGTNIYEQYF

J: TRBJ2-3
D: TRBD2
V: TRBV5-5
size: -
DNA: TGTGCCAGCAGCTTGGAGGCTAGCGGGGGGCGTGATACGCAGTATTTT
CDR3: CASSLEASGGRDTQYF

J: TRBJ1-3
D: -
V: TRBV28
size: -
DNA: TGTGCCAGCAGGGAGACCAGCTCTGGAAACACCATATATTTT
CDR3: CASRETSSGNTIYF

J: TRBJ1-6
D: TRBD1
V: TRBV29-1
size: -
DNA: TGCAGCGTTGAACAAAGCGACAGGGGGCCCTCGGCGAATTCACCCCTCCACTTT
CDR3: CSVEQSDRGPSANSPLHF

J: TRBJ2-3
D: TRBD2
V: TRBV7-9
size: -
DNA: TGTGCCAGCATTCTCATTAGCGGGGGGACCCCAGATACGCAGTATTTT
CDR3: CASILISGGTPDTQYF

J: TRBJ2-2
D: TRBD1
V: TRBV19
size: -
DNA: TGTGCCAGTAGTATTGGGGTTCAGGGGGCGCACACCGGGGAGCTGTTTTTT
CDR3: CASSIGVQGAHTGELFF

J: TRBJ1-2
D: -
V: TRBV5-1
size: -
DNA: TGCGCCAGCAGCCCCTTAAACCCACCCGGCTATGGCTACACCTTC
CDR3: CASSPLNPPGYGYTF

J: TRBJ1-6
D: TRBD1
V: TRBV5-1
size: -
DNA: TGCGCCAGCAGGGACAGGGCAGATTCACCCCTCCACTTT
CDR3: CASRDRADSPLHF

J: TRBJ1-5
D: -
V: TRBV12-5
size: -
DNA: TGTGCTAGTGGTTTTTCACAGGGAGCGGGAATTACCAATCAGCCCCAGCATTTT
CDR3: CASGFSQGAGITNQPQHF

J: TRBJ1-5
D: -
V: TRBV14
size: -
DNA: TGTGCCAGCAGCCACGGCAATCAGCCCCAGCATTTT
CDR3: CASSHGNQPQHF

J: TRBJ2-2
D: -
V: TRBV5-1
size: -
DNA: TGCGCCAGCAGCTTTGAGACACTGAACACCGGGGAGCTGTTTTTT
CDR3: CASSFETLNTGELFF

J: TRBJ2-3
D: -
V: TRBV27
size: -
DNA: TGTGCCAGCCTCCCCCCGGGGGAAACAGATACGCAGTATTTT
CDR3: CASLPPGETDTQYF

J: TRBJ1-5
D: -
V: TRBV19
size: -
DNA: TGTGCCAGTAGTATAGGAGGGGGACGGAGCAATCAGCCCCAGCATTTT
CDR3: CASSIGGGRSNQPQHF

J: TRBJ1-1
D: -
V: TRBV29-1
size: -
DNA: TGCAGCGTTGGGGATCCGGGGGGGGCTTTCTTT
CDR3: CSVGDPGGAFF

J: TRBJ2-7
D: -
V: TRBV27
size: -
DNA: TGTGCCAGCGGCTCGGGAGTAGGTTACGAGCAGTACTTC
CDR3: CASGSGVGYEQYF

J: TRBJ2-1
D: -
V: TRBV5-8
size: -
DNA: TGTGCCAGCAGCTCCCGGGGAGTACTCTCCTACAATGAGCAGTTCTTC
CDR3: CASSSRGVLSYNEQFF

J: TRBJ2-7
D: TRBD1
V: TRBV6-2/TRBV6-3
size: few
DNA: TGTGCCAGCACCCCAGGGACAGGGGGGGTACGGCAGTACTTC
CDR3: CASTPGTGGVRQYF

J: TRBJ1-1
D: TRBD1
V: TRBV2
size: -
DNA: TGTGCCAGCAGGGACAGGGGGCAAGGTGAAGCTTTCTTT
CDR3: CASRDRGQGEAFF

J: TRBJ2-3
D: TRBD2
V: TRBV5-4
size: once
DNA: TGTGCCAGCAGCCCCGGGACTAGCTCGATCACAGATACGCAGTATTTT
CDR3: CASSPGTSSITDTQYF

J: TRBJ1-1
D: -
V: TRBV9
size: once
DNA: TGTGCCAGCAGCGTAGCTACTACCCGGGTGTCTGAAGCTTTCTTT
CDR3: CASSVATTRVSEAFF

J: TRBJ2-4
D: -
V: TRBV28
size: -
DNA: TGTGCCAGCAGCCTTAGAGGAGAGTTAGCCAAAAACATTCAGTACTTC
CDR3: CASSLRGELAKNIQYF